The entry that follows covers one TCR beta chain sequence. V shed 7 bases and J shed 0 bases, with 10 bases lying between them. Germline lookup yields CDR1 GTSNPN and CDR2 SVGIG (reference sequence). This CDR3 comprises 13 residues. Per the original methods: By means of reference gene primer amplification, nucleated cell counts were estimated. Using immunoSEQ multiplex PCR, the repertoire was profiled, and TCRdb retains in-frame clones only, with some absent. V and J calls and clone size are given by that table; D and trimming were obtained from the DNA. The sample carries over 200,000 clones, roughly 86% recorded once. The data were obtained in a study of blood T cell repertoires in COVID-19. Whole-study context: Sites across the United States, Italy and Spain contributed samples from acute and convalescent COVID-19.

Sequenced input: peripheral blood. The rearrangement links TRBV30 to TRBJ1-3; TRBD1 is a possible D gene (5 bases). The receptor's source is a middle-aged woman with acute or convalescent COVID-19. CDR3 coding DNA: TGTGCCTACACAGGAAGCTCTGGAAACACCATATATTTT. It codes for CAYTGSSGNTIYF.